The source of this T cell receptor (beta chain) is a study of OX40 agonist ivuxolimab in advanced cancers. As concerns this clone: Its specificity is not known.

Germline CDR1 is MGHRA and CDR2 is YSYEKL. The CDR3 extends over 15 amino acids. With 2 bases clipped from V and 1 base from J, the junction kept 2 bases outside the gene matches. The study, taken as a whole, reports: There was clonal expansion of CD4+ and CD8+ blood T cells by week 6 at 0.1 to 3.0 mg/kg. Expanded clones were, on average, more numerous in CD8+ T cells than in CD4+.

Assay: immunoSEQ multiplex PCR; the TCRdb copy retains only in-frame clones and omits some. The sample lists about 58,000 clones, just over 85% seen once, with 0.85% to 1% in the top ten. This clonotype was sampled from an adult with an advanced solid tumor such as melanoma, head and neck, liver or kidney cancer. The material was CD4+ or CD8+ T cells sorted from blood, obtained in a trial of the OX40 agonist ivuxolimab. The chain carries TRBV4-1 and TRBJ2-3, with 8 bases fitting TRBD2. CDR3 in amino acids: CASSQLGGGTDTQYF. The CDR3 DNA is TGCGCCAGCAGCCAACTCGGGGGGGGCACAGATACGCAGTATTTT.